This TCR beta chain stems from a study of OX40 agonist ivuxolimab in advanced cancers. Study-wide results and caveats: Expanded clones were, on average, more numerous among CD8+ T cells than CD4+.

This clone was seen just once. Its target is not known. The CDR3 length is 14 residues. V was trimmed by 5 bases and J by 7 bases, leaving 14 bases between them. The V gene's germline CDR1 is SGHTA and CDR2 FQGNSA. Here immunoSEQ multiplex PCR was the method, and the copy in TCRdb shows in-frame clones only, minus some. The sample lists tens of thousands of clones, 80% to 95% occurring once. Sequences were derived from CD4+ or CD8+ T cells sorted from blood, sampled in a trial of the OX40 agonist ivuxolimab. The sequence derives from an adult with an advanced solid tumor such as melanoma, head and neck, liver or kidney cancer. This chain connects TRBV7-2 to TRBJ2-2; a possible D gene is TRBD2 (5 bases). The CDR3 region is CASSPRPRDGELFF. CDR3 coding DNA: TGTGCCAGCAGCCCAAGACCCCGGGACGGGGAGCTGTTTTTT.